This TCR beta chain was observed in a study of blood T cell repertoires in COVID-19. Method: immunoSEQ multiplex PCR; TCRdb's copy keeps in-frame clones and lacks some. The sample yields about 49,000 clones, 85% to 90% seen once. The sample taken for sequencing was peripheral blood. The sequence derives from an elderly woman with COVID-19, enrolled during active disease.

DNA for the CDR3: TGTGCCAGCAGCTTTCAGGGGGCATGGAATGAAAAACTGTTTTTT. Its translation is CASSFQGAWNEKLFF. The chain uses TRBV11-2 and TRBJ1-4, with TRBD1 matching 8 bases. CDR1 is SGHAT, CDR2 FQNNGV, per germline. The trim removed 3 bases at V and 5 bases at J, leaving 5 bases unmatched. CDR3 length equals 15 residues.